This T cell receptor beta chain emerged from a study of shared clonotypes between healthy human individuals. Running of the assay took place at deep level. Libraries were prepared by immunoSEQ multiplex PCR; TCRdb keeps only in-frame clonotypes and omits some of them. Among 2 million to 3 million clones, 93% were seen once, and the ten largest hold 0.36%. Study findings and constraints: The sampled material consisted only of blood, and tissue repertoires are likely to differ.

All participating donors were Caucasian adults from Nashville, Tennessee. This clone occurred once. Its target is unknown. The sample taken for sequencing was naive CD4+ T cells from PBMCs. As for subset: CD45RA+ positively selected. The source is a man aged 18 to 30 in good health. Some clones in this sample may be carry-over from other donors' samples.

The CDR3 region has the DNA TGTGCCAGCAGTTTGGGAGGTTCCGGGACAGGGGGTCGAGAGACCCAGTACTTC. It yields the protein CASSLGGSGTGGRETQYF. The chain recombines TRBV25-1 with TRBJ2-5; TRBD1 matches 11 bases. The germline V gene encodes CDR1 MGHDK and CDR2 SYGVNS. J gave up 4 bases and V 5 bases, and 15 bases lay outside the gene matches. The CDR3 is 18 amino acids.